Listed below are T cell receptor beta chains from one sample, sequenced in a study of blood T cell repertoires in COVID-19. The protocol was immunoSEQ multiplex PCR, while the TCRdb copy is restricted to in-frame clones and leaves out a portion. The table lists fewer than 650,000 clones, roughly nine tenths of them singletons, with about 8% in the top ten. The specimen sequenced was peripheral blood. Receptors were obtained from a woman aged 45-60 years with COVID-19, enrolled during active disease. Both conserved end residues are part of each CDR3. D genes are given only for firm matches. Clone size appears in some rows only: once, few, many, or a class for an expanded clone.

D gene	V gene	clone size	J gene	CDR3 protein	CDR3 DNA
TRBD1	TRBV11-2	-	TRBJ1-1	CASSLEGGMEAFF	TGTGCCAGCAGCTTAGAAGGGGGCATGGAAGCTTTCTTT
TRBD1	TRBV7-2	-	TRBJ2-7	CASSPRTGDYEQYF	TGTGCCAGCAGCCCTCGGACAGGGGACTACGAGCAGTACTTC
-	TRBV9	-	TRBJ2-7	CASSPPDRTYEQYF	TGTGCCAGCAGCCCTCCCGACAGGACCTACGAGCAGTACTTC
-	TRBV28	-	TRBJ1-3	CASNPSGYSGNTIYF	TGTGCCAGCAATCCTAGTGGTTACTCTGGAAACACCATATATTTT
-	TRBV6-5	few	TRBJ1-2	CASTKRGLGGYTF	TGTGCCAGCACCAAAAGGGGCTTAGGTGGCTACACCTTC
-	TRBV6-5	-	TRBJ1-6	CASNPVLAGSPLHF	TGTGCCAGCAACCCGGTCCTCGCCGGGTCACCCCTCCACTTT
-	TRBV2	-	TRBJ1-2	CASIYQGNYGYTF	TGTGCCAGCATTTACCAGGGCAACTATGGCTACACCTTC
-	TRBV29-1	-	TRBJ1-3	CSVGASSGNTIYF	TGCAGCGTTGGTGCCAGCTCTGGAAACACCATATATTTT
-	TRBV18	-	TRBJ2-3	CASSPRGHTDTQYF	TGTGCCAGCTCACCCCGCGGACACACAGATACGCAGTATTTT
-	TRBV5-1	-	TRBJ2-1	CASSLESGGHNEQFF	TGCGCCAGCAGCTTGGAATCGGGGGGCCACAATGAGCAGTTCTTC
-	TRBV27	-	TRBJ2-5	CASSYTEAATQYF	TGTGCCAGCAGTTACACGGAGGCGGCGACCCAGTACTTC
-	TRBV4-2	-	TRBJ1-2	CASSQELRTTGSGYTF	TGTGCCAGCAGCCAGGAACTGCGGACCACGGGGAGTGGCTACACCTTC
-	TRBV5-4	-	TRBJ1-1	CASSFIESGSEAFF	TGTGCCAGCAGCTTCATAGAGTCCGGGTCTGAAGCTTTCTTT
-	TRBV5-1	-	TRBJ2-3	CASSSGTLDTQYF	TGCGCCAGCAGCTCCGGGACTTTAGATACGCAGTATTTT
TRBD1	TRBV6-5	-	TRBJ1-5	CASSWTGGNQPQHF	TGTGCCAGCAGCTGGACAGGGGGCAATCAGCCCCAGCATTTT
TRBD1	TRBV28	-	TRBJ1-4	CASSLQGANEKLFF	TGTGCCAGCAGTTTGCAGGGGGCGAATGAAAAACTGTTTTTT
-	TRBV11-2	-	TRBJ1-2	CASSLSAVPSGYTF	TGTGCCAGCAGCTTAAGCGCAGTACCCTCTGGCTACACCTTC
-	TRBV12-3/TRBV12-4	-	TRBJ1-4	CASSLGSVKLFF	TGTGCCAGCAGTCTAGGGAGTGTAAAACTGTTTTTT
-	TRBV3-1/TRBV3-2	few	TRBJ1-6	CASSQEAGGTPLHF	TGTGCCAGCAGCCAAGAGGCCGGGGGTACACCCCTCCACTTT
TRBD1	TRBV27	-	TRBJ1-1	CASSPGTAITEAFF	TGTGCCAGCAGTCCCGGGACAGCAATCACTGAAGCTTTCTTT
-	TRBV3-1/TRBV3-2	-	TRBJ1-1	CASSQGADGNTEAFF	TGTGCCAGCAGCCAAGGGGCCGACGGAAACACTGAAGCTTTCTTT
-	TRBV3-1/TRBV3-2	-	TRBJ1-6	CASSPMQGSNSPLHF	TGTGCCAGCAGCCCCATGCAGGGGTCGAATTCACCCCTCCACTTT
TRBD2	TRBV10-3	-	TRBJ2-3	CATFGSIAGGLRTDTQYF	TGTGCCACCTTCGGCTCGATAGCGGGGGGGCTAAGGACAGATACGCAGTATTTT
TRBD1	TRBV7-2	-	TRBJ1-4	CASSLVSGGVEKLFF	TGTGCCAGCAGCTTAGTGTCAGGGGGCGTCGAAAAACTGTTTTTT
-	TRBV7-2	-	TRBJ1-1	CASSGRYISEAFF	TGTGCCAGCAGCGGCCGATACATAAGTGAAGCTTTCTTT
-	TRBV6-1	-	TRBJ1-5	CASSVARTGNQPQHF	TGTGCCAGCAGTGTAGCCCGGACAGGCAATCAGCCCCAGCATTTT
-	TRBV21-1	-	TRBJ2-3	CASSKGGCTDTQYF	TGTGCCAGCAGCAAAGGCGGTTGCACAGATACGCAGTATTTT
TRBD2	TRBV6-1	-	TRBJ2-7	CASSERYGGGYEQYF	TGTGCCAGCAGTGAACGTTATGGGGGGGGATACGAGCAGTACTTC
TRBD1	TRBV28	once	TRBJ1-1	CASRYPGQVGTEAFF	TGTGCCAGCCGTTACCCGGGACAGGTTGGCACTGAAGCTTTCTTT
TRBD2	TRBV19	-	TRBJ2-3	CASSLEPGLGFGDTQYF	TGTGCCAGTAGTTTGGAGCCGGGACTAGGCTTTGGAGATACGCAGTATTTT